The clone carrying this T cell receptor (beta chain) was detected a few times. Its antigen remains unknown. Looked up from germline, CDR1 is SGHTA and CDR2 is FQGNSA. The V and J ends lost 3 bases and 1 base respectively, with 10 bases between them. The CDR3 covers 15 residues. The data were taken from a study of response to subunit inactivated influenza vaccine. Whole-study findings and limits: Only a handful of new T cells, the authors suggested, are recruited with each seasonal influenza vaccination.

Each CDR3 protein is one row after TCRdb ran MiXCR on the RT-PCR reads. The sample includes a few hundred thousand distinct CDR3 sequences, around 15% of them seen just once. The TCR comes from a man aged 45 to 65 who received an inactivated influenza vaccine. The rearrangement joins TRBV7-2 to TRBJ2-1; D remains ambiguous. The sequenced sample was PBMCs from blood, obtained 11 to 12 days after vaccination. The DNA of the CDR3 is TGTGCCAGCAGCTTTAGAGACCAATCCTACAATGAGCAGTTCTTC. Protein: CASSFRDQSYNEQFF.